The 8 T cell receptor beta chains below were found in one sample sequenced in a study of beta chain features in type 1 diabetes. Overall study results and limits: A moderate, significant TCRB CDR3 shortening appeared in type 1 diabetes across four CD4+ subsets.

All of the isolated RNA was reverse transcribed, so expressed TCRB transcripts were sequenced. Here immunoSEQ multiplex PCR was the method, and the copy in TCRdb shows in-frame clones only, minus some. Of 130,000 or so clones listed, roughly 15% are singletons. These receptors' antigens are unknown. The sample consisted of central memory CD4+ T cells from blood. Source of these receptors: a man younger than 45 with type 1 diabetes.

Ten or more counts support this clone. The chain uses TRBV2 and TRBJ2-7; D remains unclear. There are 11 residues in the CDR3. V was shortened by 5 bases and J by 3 bases, with 5 bases between the two germline ends. Germline V gives CDR1 SNHLY, CDR2 FYNNEI. The CDR3 DNA follows: TGTGCCAGCAGTCCCGTCTACGAGCAGTACTTC. It encodes CASSPVYEQYF.

A few counts support this clone. V usage is TRBV6-1 and J usage is TRBJ1-2; possibly TRBD1 for D (5 bases). Germline V lookup: CDR1 MNHNS, CDR2 SASEGT. Trimming pared 6 bases from V and 0 bases from J, leaving 11 bases between. CDR3 length equals 14 residues. This chain's CDR3 is CASSPREANYGYTF. CDR3 in DNA: TGTGCCAGCAGCCCCAGGGAAGCTAACTATGGCTACACCTTC.

The chain uses TRBV7-9 and TRBJ2-5, with 12 bases lining up with TRBD2. The CDR3 has 16 residues. V lost 3 bases, J lost 4 bases, and 6 bases stayed unmatched. The germline V gene has CDR1 SEHNR and CDR2 FQNEAQ (reference sequence). CDR3 region: CASSFPSGGAGETQYF. In DNA form, the CDR3 reads TGTGCCAGCAGCTTCCCTAGCGGGGGGGCAGGAGAGACCCAGTACTTC.

Only a few counts were recorded for this clone. This chain links TRBV29-1 with TRBJ1-2; D not certain. V dropped 7 bases and J dropped 4 bases, with 10 bases sitting between them. The CDR3 runs 11 residues. The germline V gene encodes CDR1 SQVTM and CDR2 ANQGSEA. CDR3 coding DNA: TGCAGCGCCCGGGGTGGCTATGGCTACACCTTC. It yields the protein CSARGGYGYTF.

This clone was observed a few times. This chain links TRBV7-9 with TRBJ2-7, with 10 bases matching TRBD1. Germline CDR1 SEHNR, CDR2 FQNEAQ (reference sequence). The CDR3 is 14 amino acids. V was clipped by 4 bases and J by 3 bases; unmatched bases: 3. This CDR3 is CASSSGTGDYEQYF. The CDR3 coding sequence is TGTGCCAGCAGCTCCGGGACAGGGGACTACGAGCAGTACTTC.

This clone was counted between two and nine times. The chain carries TRBV7-8 and TRBJ2-3; D gene ambiguous. The CDR3 runs to 16 residues. Germline loops: CDR1 SGHVS, CDR2 FQNEAQ. The V and J ends lost 5 bases and 0 bases respectively, with 15 bases between them. The CDR3 reads CASSIQGFRSTDTQYF. The CDR3 coding sequence is TGTGCCAGCAGCATTCAAGGGTTCAGGAGCACAGATACGCAGTATTTT.

This clone was counted at least ten times. The chain uses TRBV7-6 and TRBJ2-3; D call uncertain. Germline assignment: CDR1 SGHVS and CDR2 FNYEAQ. This CDR3 is built from 14 residues. The V end lost 4 bases, the J end lost 3 bases, and 11 bases lay between the germline ends. CDR3 in amino acids: CASSSRQGTDTQYF. The CDR3 region has the DNA TGTGCCAGCAGCTCGCGACAAGGGACAGATACGCAGTATTTT.

The chain joins TRBV7-2 to TRBJ1-5; D might be TRBD1 (6 bases). The germline gives CDR1 SGHTA, CDR2 FQGNSA. CDR3 size: 13 residues. Trimming removed 6 bases at V and 5 bases at J, with 11 bases between. CDR3 DNA sequence: TGTGCCAGCAGTATCGGACAGTATCAGCCCCAGCATTTT. Encoded protein: CASSIGQYQPQHF.